This T cell receptor beta chain appears in the sequencing data of a study of blood T cell repertoires in COVID-19. Study-wide context: Italy, Spain and the United States were the sources of the convalescent and acute COVID-19 samples. PBMCs, B-cell-depleted T cells, or T cells provided the cDNA or gDNA that made up the material.

The CDR3 sequence is 12 residues long. In germline, CDR1 is SQVTM, CDR2 ANQGSEA. With 6 bases clipped from V and 5 bases from J, the junction kept 6 bases outside the gene matches. Participants' reported clinical history set cohort assignment. Under the authors' procedure: Nucleated cell number was recorded as an estimate derived from reference gene primer amplification. Some clones are missing from TCRdb's copy, which holds only in-frame ones; the method was immunoSEQ multiplex PCR. For V, J and clone size, that table is used; D and trimming come from the DNA. Here the sample spans nearly 300,000 clones, roughly 91% being singletons. To note about this clone: Other nucleotide sequences from this sample produce the same CDR3.

This TCR derives from a woman aged 45 to 65 who had been exposed to COVID-19. This chain links TRBV29-1 with TRBJ2-5; 7 bases line up with TRBD1. Material: PBMCs or T cells enriched from blood (not recorded which). CDR3 residues: CSVRQGLETQYF. In DNA form, the CDR3 reads TGCAGCGTAAGACAGGGTTTGGAGACCCAGTACTTC.